This TCR beta chain was retrieved from a study of OX40 agonist ivuxolimab in advanced cancers. Study-wide background: Patients' therapy was ivuxolimab, an antibody that acts as an agonist of OX40 (CD134).

V was pared by 4 bases and J by 8 bases, with 7 bases of the junction left unmatched. CDR1 and CDR2 from the germline V gene are SNHLY and FYNNEI. This CDR3 contains 14 residues. Worth noting for this clone: Antigen unknown.

General study points: The study found that CD8+ T cells averaged more expanded clones than CD4+. CD4+ and CD8+ blood T cells expanded clonally by week 6 at 0.1 to 3.0 mg/kg.

Sequencing was performed with immunoSEQ multiplex PCR; in TCRdb, only in-frame clones are kept and a portion is missing. Of nearly 55,000 clones detected, about 89% appear once; the ten largest clones hold 1.2% to 1.5%. This chain joins TRBV2 and TRBJ2-1, with 8 bases matching TRBD1. The sequencing here drew on CD4+ or CD8+ T cells sorted from blood, taken in a trial of the OX40 agonist ivuxolimab. This TCR came from an adult with an advanced solid tumor such as melanoma, head and neck, liver or kidney cancer. CDR3: CASSGQGAGHEQFF. In DNA form, the CDR3 reads TGTGCCAGCAGTGGGCAGGGGGCGGGGCATGAGCAGTTCTTC.